This T cell receptor (beta chain) stems from a study of technical replicates of blood from several donors. Sequencing used immunoSEQ multiplex PCR; TCRdb keeps in-frame clones, though not all of them. The sample has tens of thousands of clones, about 93% seen once. V was clipped by 2 bases and J by 3 bases; unmatched bases: 4. CDR1 is MNHEY, CDR2 SVGAGI, per germline. The CDR3 sequence is 15 residues long. The receptor was derived from a human donor in good health. Some clones in this sample may be carry-over from other donors' samples. Sequences were obtained from PBMCs. The gene calls are TRBV6-5 and TRBJ1-3; TRBD1 matches 7 bases. CDR3 DNA: TGTGCCAGCAGTTACAGGGGGCGAGGTGGAAACACCATATATTTT. Protein product: CASSYRGRGGNTIYF.